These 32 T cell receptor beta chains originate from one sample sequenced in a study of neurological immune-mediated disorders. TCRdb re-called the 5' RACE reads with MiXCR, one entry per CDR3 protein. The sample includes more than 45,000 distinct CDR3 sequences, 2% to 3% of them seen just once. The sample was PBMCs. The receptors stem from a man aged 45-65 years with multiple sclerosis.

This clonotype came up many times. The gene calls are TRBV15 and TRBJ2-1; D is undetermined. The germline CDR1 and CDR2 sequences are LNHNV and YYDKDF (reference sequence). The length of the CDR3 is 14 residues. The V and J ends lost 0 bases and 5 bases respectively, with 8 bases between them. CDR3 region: CATSRDPTNNEQFF. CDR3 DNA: TGTGCCACCAGCAGAGATCCTACCAACAATGAGCAGTTCTTC.

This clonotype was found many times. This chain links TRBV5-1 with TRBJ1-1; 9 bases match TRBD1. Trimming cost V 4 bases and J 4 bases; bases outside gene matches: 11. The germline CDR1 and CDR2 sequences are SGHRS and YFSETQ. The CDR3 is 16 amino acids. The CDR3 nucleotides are TGCGCCAGCAGCCGAGATCCACAGGGGGCGGGCACTGAAGCTTTCTTT. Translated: CASSRDPQGAGTEAFF.

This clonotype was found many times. CDR3 nucleotides: TGTGCCAGCAGCCCTTGGACAGGCAACGACGAGCAGTACTTC. Translated, it gives CASSPWTGNDEQYF. The gene calls are TRBV5-5 and TRBJ2-7; 7 bases line up with TRBD1. V gave up 4 bases and J gave up 5 bases; unmatched junction bases: 9. The CDR3 loop spans 14 amino acids. CDR1 is SGHKS and CDR2 is YYEKEE in the germline V gene (reference sequence).

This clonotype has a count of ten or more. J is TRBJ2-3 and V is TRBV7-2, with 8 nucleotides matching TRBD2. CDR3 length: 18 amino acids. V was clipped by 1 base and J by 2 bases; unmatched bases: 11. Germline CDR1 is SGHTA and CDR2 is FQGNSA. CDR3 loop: CASSLVERAGGPTDTQYF. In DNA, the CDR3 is TGTGCCAGCAGCTTAGTTGAAAGGGCGGGGGGCCCCACAGATACGCAGTATTTT.

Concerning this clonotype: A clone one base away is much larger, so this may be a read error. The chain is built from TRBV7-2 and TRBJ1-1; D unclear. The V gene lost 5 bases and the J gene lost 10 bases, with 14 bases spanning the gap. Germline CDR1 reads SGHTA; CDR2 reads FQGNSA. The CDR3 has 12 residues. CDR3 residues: CASSKKFGAAFF. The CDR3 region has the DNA TGTGCCAGCAGCAAGAAATTCGGTGCAGCTTTCTTT.

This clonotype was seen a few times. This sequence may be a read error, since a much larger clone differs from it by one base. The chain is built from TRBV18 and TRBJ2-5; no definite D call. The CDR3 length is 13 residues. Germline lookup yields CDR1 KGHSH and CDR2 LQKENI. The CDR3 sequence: CVSSPRVAETQYF. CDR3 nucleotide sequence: TGTGTCAGCTCACCACGAGTGGCGGAGACCCAGTACTTC.

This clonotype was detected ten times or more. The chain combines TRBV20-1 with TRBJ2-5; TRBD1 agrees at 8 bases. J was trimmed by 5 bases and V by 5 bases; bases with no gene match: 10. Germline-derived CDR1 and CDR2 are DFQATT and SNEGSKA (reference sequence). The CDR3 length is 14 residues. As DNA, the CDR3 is TGCAGTGCTTCCCCCAGGGGGCAGCGGGAGACCCAGTACTTC. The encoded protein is CSASPRGQRETQYF.

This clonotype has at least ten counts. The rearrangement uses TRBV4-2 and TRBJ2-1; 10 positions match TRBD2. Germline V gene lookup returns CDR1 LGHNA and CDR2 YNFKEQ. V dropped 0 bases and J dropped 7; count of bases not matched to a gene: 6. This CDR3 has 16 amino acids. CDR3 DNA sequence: TGTGCCAGCAGCCAAGATCAGCGGGGGGGGGAGAATGAGCAGTTCTTC. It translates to CASSQDQRGGENEQFF.

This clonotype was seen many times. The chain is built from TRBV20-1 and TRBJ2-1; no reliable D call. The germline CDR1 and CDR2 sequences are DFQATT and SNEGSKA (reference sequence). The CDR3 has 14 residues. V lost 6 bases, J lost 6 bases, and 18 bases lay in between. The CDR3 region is CSAPARTVGNEQFF. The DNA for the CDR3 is TGCAGTGCCCCCGCCAGGACGGTGGGCAATGAGCAGTTCTTC.

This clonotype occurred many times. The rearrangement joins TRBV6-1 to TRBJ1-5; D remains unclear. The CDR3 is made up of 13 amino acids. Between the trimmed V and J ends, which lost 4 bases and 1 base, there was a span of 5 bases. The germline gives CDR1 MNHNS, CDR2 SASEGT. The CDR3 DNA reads TGTGCCAGCAGTGTGGACAGCAATCAGCCCCAGCATTTT. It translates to CASSVDSNQPQHF.

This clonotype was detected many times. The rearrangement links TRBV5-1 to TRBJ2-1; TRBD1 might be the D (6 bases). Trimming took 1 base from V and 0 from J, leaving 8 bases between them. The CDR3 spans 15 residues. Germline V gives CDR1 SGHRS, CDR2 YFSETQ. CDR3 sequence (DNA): TGCGCCAGCAGCTTGACAGGGAGCTCCTACAATGAGCAGTTCTTC. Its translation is CASSLTGSSYNEQFF.

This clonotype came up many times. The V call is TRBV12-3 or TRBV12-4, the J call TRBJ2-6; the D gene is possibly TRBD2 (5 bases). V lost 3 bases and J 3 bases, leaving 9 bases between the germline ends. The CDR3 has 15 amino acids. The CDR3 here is CASSLGAGGANVLTF. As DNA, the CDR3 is TGTGCCAGCAGTTTGGGAGCAGGTGGGGCCAACGTCCTGACTTTC.

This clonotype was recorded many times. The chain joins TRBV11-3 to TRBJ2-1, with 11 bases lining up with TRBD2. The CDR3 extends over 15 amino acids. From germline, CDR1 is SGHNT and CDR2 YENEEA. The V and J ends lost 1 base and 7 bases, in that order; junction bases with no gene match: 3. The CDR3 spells CASSLGLAGRNEQFF. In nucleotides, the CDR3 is TGTGCCAGCAGCTTAGGACTAGCGGGGAGGAATGAGCAGTTCTTC.

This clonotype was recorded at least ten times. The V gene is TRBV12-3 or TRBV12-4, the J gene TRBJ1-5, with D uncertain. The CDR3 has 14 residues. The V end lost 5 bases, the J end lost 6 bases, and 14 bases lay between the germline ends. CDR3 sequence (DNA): TGTGCCAGCAGTATTCCGGGAGGCATTCAGCCCCAGCATTTT. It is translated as CASSIPGGIQPQHF.

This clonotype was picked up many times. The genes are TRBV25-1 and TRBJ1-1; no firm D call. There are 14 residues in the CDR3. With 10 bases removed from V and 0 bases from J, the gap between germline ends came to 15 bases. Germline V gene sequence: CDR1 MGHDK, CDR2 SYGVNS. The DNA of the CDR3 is TGTGCCACCGAGCGGGTAGGGCTGAACACTGAAGCTTTCTTT. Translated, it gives CATERVGLNTEAFF.

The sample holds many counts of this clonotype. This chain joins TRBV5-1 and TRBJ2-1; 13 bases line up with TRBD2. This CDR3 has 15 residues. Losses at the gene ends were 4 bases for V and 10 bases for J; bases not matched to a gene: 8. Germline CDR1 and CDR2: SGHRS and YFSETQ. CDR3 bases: TGCGCCAGCAGCAGACTAGCGGGGGGCCCAACCGAGCAGTTCTTC. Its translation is CASSRLAGGPTEQFF.

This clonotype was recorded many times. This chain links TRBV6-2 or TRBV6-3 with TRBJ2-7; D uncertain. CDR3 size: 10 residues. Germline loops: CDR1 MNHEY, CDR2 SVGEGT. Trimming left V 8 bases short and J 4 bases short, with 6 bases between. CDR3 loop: CASWKYEQYF. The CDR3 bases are TGTGCCAGCTGGAAATACGAGCAGTACTTC.

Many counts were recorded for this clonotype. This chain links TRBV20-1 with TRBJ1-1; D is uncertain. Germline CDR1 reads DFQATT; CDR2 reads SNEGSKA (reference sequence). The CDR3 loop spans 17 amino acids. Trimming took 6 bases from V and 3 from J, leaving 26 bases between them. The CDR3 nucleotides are TGCAGTGCCAGGAGGGTCGGCCCTCTCCCCTGGGACACTGAAGCTTTCTTT. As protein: CSARRVGPLPWDTEAFF.

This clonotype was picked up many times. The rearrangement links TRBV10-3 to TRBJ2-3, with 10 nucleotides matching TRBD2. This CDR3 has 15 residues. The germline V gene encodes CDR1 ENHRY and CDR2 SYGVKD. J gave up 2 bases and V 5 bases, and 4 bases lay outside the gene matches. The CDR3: CAISPSGGYTDTQYF. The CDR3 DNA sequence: TGTGCCATCAGTCCTAGCGGGGGTTACACAGATACGCAGTATTTT.

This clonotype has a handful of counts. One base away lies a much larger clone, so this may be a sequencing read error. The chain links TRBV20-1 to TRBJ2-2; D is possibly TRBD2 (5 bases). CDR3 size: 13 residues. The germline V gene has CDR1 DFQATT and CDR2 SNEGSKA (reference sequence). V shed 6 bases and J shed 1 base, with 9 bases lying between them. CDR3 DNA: TGCAGTGCGACGGGAAAGAACACCGGGGAGCTGTTTTTT. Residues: CSATGKNTGELFF.

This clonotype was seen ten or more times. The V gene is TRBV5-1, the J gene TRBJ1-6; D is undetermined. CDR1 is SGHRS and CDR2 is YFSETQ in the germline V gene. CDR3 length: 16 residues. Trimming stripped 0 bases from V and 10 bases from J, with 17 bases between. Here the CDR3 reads CASSLETALGRSPLHF. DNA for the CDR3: TGCGCCAGCAGCTTGGAAACCGCCCTCGGCCGCTCACCCCTCCACTTT.

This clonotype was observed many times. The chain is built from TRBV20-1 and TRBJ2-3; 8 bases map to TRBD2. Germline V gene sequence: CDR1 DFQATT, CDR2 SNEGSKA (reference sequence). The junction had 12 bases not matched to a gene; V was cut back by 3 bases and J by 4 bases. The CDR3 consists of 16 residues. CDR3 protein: CSASGLRLAHSDTQYF. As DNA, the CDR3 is TGCAGTGCTAGTGGCCTGCGACTAGCGCATTCAGATACGCAGTATTTT.

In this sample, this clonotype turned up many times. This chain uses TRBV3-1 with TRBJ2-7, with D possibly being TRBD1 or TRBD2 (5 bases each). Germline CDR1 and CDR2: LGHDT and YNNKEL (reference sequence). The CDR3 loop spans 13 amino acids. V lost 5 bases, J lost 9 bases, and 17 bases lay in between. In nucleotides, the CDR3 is TGTGCCAGCAGCTCAGATATACCGGGGCCGCAGTACTTC. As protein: CASSSDIPGPQYF.

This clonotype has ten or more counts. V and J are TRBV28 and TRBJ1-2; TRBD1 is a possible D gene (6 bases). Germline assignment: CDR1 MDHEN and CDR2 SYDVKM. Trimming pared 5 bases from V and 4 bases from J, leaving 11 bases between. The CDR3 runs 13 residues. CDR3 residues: CASSPGATYGYTF. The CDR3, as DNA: TGTGCCAGCAGTCCAGGGGCAACCTATGGCTACACCTTC.

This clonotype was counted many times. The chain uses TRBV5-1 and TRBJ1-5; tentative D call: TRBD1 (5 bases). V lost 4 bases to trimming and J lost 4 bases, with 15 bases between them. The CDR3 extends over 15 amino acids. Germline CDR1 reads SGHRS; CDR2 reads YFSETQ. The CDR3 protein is CASSEAGEPNQPQHF. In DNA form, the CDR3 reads TGCGCCAGCAGCGAGGCGGGGGAACCGAATCAGCCCCAGCATTTT.

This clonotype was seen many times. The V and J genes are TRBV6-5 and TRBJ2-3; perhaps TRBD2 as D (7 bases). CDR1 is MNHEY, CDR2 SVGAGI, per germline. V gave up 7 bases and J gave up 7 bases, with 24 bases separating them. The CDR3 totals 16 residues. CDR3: CASTTGWGGGPNTQYF. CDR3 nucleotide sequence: TGTGCCAGCACCACCGGGTGGGGCGGGGGCCCAAATACGCAGTATTTT.

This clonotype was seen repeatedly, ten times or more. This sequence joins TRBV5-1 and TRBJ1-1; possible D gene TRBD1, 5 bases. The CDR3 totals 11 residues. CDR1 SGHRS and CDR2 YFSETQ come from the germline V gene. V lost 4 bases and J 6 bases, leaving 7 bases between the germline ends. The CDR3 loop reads CASSRGAEAFF. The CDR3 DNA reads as TGCGCCAGCAGCCGGGGCGCTGAAGCTTTCTTT.

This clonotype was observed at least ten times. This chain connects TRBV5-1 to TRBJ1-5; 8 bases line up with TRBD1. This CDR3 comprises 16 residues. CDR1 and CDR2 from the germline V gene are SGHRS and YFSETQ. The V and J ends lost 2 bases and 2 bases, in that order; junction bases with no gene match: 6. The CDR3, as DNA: TGCGCCAGCAGCTTCGGGGACAGGAATGGCAATCAGCCCCAGCATTTT. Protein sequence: CASSFGDRNGNQPQHF.

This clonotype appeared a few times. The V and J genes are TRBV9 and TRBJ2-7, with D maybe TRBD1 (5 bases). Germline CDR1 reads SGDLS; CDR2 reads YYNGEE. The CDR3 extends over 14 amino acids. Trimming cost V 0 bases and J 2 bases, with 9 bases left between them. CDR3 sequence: CASSVAWGPYEQYF. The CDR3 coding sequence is TGTGCCAGCAGCGTAGCCTGGGGCCCCTACGAGCAGTACTTC.

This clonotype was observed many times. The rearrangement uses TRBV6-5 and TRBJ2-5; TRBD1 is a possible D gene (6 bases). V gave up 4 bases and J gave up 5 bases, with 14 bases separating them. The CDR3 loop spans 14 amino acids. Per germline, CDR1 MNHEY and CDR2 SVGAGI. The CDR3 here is CASSSTGSSETQYF. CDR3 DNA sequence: TGTGCCAGCAGTTCAACAGGGTCGTCGGAGACCCAGTACTTC.

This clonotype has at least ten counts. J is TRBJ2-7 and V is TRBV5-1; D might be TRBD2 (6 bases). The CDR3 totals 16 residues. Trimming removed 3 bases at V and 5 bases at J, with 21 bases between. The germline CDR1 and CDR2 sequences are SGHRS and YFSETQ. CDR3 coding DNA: TGCGCCAGCAGCTCTGCTTGGGGGGTTTCCCCCGACGAGCAGTACTTC. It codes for CASSSAWGVSPDEQYF.

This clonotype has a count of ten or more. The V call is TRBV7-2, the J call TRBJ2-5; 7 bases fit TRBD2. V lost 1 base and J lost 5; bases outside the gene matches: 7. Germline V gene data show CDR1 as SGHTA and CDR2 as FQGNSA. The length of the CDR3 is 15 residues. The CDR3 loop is CASSLGQRGTETQYF. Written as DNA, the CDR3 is TGTGCCAGCAGCTTAGGCCAGCGGGGCACGGAGACCCAGTACTTC.